The 16 T cell receptor beta chains reported below all come from one sample, sequenced in a study of cytomegalovirus exposure and HLA in healthy donors. Researchers ran the PCR with 60 Vbeta and 13 Jbeta primers. Assay used: immunoSEQ multiplex PCR; TCRdb lists only in-frame clones, some missing. The table shows approximately 190,000 clones, with approximately 85% occurring only once. Sequenced: PBMCs. Receptors were obtained from a woman aged 18-30 years in good health and CMV-seronegative.

This clone came up once. J is TRBJ2-2 and V is TRBV6-5; D possibly corresponds to TRBD1 (6 bases). Per germline, CDR1 MNHEY and CDR2 SVGAGI. The CDR3 covers 13 residues. V was pared by 6 bases and J by 4 bases, with 9 bases between. The CDR3 sequence: CASRGAGTGELFF. The DNA of the CDR3 is TGTGCCAGCAGGGGGGCGGGCACCGGGGAGCTGTTTTTT.

V gene TRBV5-5 combines with J gene TRBJ2-1; possibly TRBD1 for D (5 bases). In germline, CDR1 is SGHKS, CDR2 YYEKEE (reference sequence). Trimming took 4 bases from V and 8 from J, leaving 10 bases between them. CDR3 length equals 12 residues. The CDR3 sequence is CASSIWGHEQFF. CDR3 DNA: TGTGCCAGCAGCATTTGGGGCCATGAGCAGTTCTTC.

V usage is TRBV6-1 and J usage is TRBJ2-3; D gene ambiguous. Per germline, CDR1 MNHNS and CDR2 SASEGT. Trimming cost V 6 bases and J 3 bases, with 10 bases left between them. This CDR3 spans 13 amino acids. The CDR3 DNA follows: TGTGCCAGCAGGAGGAGCCTTACAGATACGCAGTATTTT. As protein: CASRRSLTDTQYF.

The chain employs TRBV30 and TRBJ1-6, with TRBD1 identical over 7 bases. The CDR3 loop spans 14 amino acids. Trimming took 6 bases from V and 7 from J; bases not matched to a gene: 9. CDR1 is GTSNPN and CDR2 is SVGIG in the germline V gene (reference sequence). The CDR3 region has the DNA TGTGCCTGCACTACAGGGGTCGGGAATTCACCCCTCCACTTT. It yields the protein CACTTGVGNSPLHF.

The chain couples TRBV7-8 to TRBJ1-3; the match to TRBD1 covers 10 bases. The J segment lost 3 bases and the V segment lost 1 base, leaving 3 bases of the junction unmatched. CDR1 is SGHVS, CDR2 FQNEAQ, per germline. The CDR3 is 16 amino acids. The CDR3 DNA sequence: TGTGCCAGCAGCTTAGAGCGGACAGGGGGTGGAAACACCATATATTTT. Encoded protein: CASSLERTGGGNTIYF.

V is TRBV7-9 and J is TRBJ2-5, with D possibly being TRBD1 (5 bases). Trimming removed 1 base at V and 7 bases at J, with 13 bases between. The CDR3 runs 14 residues. Germline CDR1 reads SEHNR; CDR2 reads FQNEAQ (reference sequence). The CDR3 region is CASSLVLGPGTQYF. DNA for the CDR3: TGTGCCAGCAGCTTAGTTTTGGGGCCGGGGACCCAGTACTTC.

A single count supports this clone. This chain connects TRBV27 to TRBJ1-3; D uncertain. The V gene's germline CDR1 is MNHEY and CDR2 SMNVEV (reference sequence). This CDR3 has 14 residues. The V and J ends lost 10 bases and 0 bases respectively, with 13 bases between them. This CDR3 is CAIPRTNSGNTIYF. The CDR3 DNA sequence: TGTGCCATCCCCAGAACCAACTCTGGAAACACCATATATTTT.

This chain joins TRBV25-1 and TRBJ2-7; 11 bases agree with TRBD2. Germline V gives CDR1 MGHDK, CDR2 SYGVNS. The CDR3 covers 16 residues. Unmatched junction bases numbered 10, after V lost 3 bases and J lost 6 bases. The CDR3 sequence is CASSDPGTSGLVEQYF. CDR3 DNA sequence: TGTGCCAGCAGTGACCCCGGGACTAGCGGCTTAGTCGAGCAGTACTTC.

This clone was observed a handful of times. The V and J genes are TRBV6-1 and TRBJ1-4, with a possible D match to TRBD1 (5 bases). CDR3 length: 12 residues. Germline assignment: CDR1 MNHNS and CDR2 SASEGT. The CDR3 DNA reads as TGTGCTAGCGGGGGGTGGAGTGAAAAACTGTTTTTT. This encodes CASGGWSEKLFF.

The V and J genes are TRBV19 and TRBJ2-1; TRBD2 matches 7 bases. There are 15 residues in the CDR3. CDR1 is LNHDA and CDR2 is SQIVND in the germline V gene (reference sequence). V gave up 3 bases and J gave up 5 bases; unmatched junction bases: 7. The CDR3 DNA reads as TGTGCCAGTAGTATCGAGGGACTACCCAACAATGAGCAGTTCTTC. It codes for CASSIEGLPNNEQFF.

Only a few counts were recorded for this clone. This chain joins TRBV6-5 and TRBJ2-7, with D tentatively TRBD1 (6 bases). V was shortened by 7 bases and J by 7 bases, with 11 bases between the two germline ends. Germline-derived CDR1 and CDR2 are MNHEY and SVGAGI. The CDR3 is made up of 11 amino acids. In DNA form, the CDR3 reads TGTGCCAGCACACAGGGCCGAGAGCAGTACTTC. It translates to CASTQGREQYF.

The chain has TRBV30 and TRBJ2-3; the match to TRBD2 covers 13 bases. With V trimmed by 0 bases and J by 3 bases, 12 bases remained unmatched. The CDR3 length is 19 residues. CDR1 and CDR2 from the germline V gene are GTSNPN and SVGIG (reference sequence). CDR3: CAWSVGLLAGGPRTDTQYF. The CDR3 coding sequence is TGTGCCTGGAGTGTCGGATTACTAGCGGGAGGGCCCCGTACAGATACGCAGTATTTT.

The gene calls are TRBV27 and TRBJ2-1, with D maybe TRBD1 (6 bases). CDR3 length equals 16 residues. V was pared by 6 bases and J by 8 bases, with 23 bases between. From germline, CDR1 is MNHEY and CDR2 SMNVEV (reference sequence). The CDR3 coding sequence is TGTGCCAGCAGAAATTTATTACAGGGAGTTAACCATGAGCAGTTCTTC. Encoded protein: CASRNLLQGVNHEQFF.

V is TRBV6-5 and J is TRBJ1-1; the D gene is possibly TRBD1 (6 bases). CDR3 length equals 14 residues. The germline V and J ends were trimmed by 5 bases and 0 bases, with 10 bases remaining between them. Germline CDR1 MNHEY, CDR2 SVGAGI. CDR3 region: CASSIGGLNTEAFF. For the CDR3, the DNA is TGTGCCAGCAGTATTGGGGGCTTGAACACTGAAGCTTTCTTT.

The V call is TRBV13, the J call TRBJ2-5, with TRBD2 identical over 8 bases. The J call is in doubt because the DNA end fits TRBJ2-7 better. Germline CDR1 reads PRHDT; CDR2 reads FYEKMQ (reference sequence). The CDR3 sequence is 15 residues long. Written as DNA, the CDR3 is TGTGCCAGCAGCTTAGGGGGACTAGGTATACACGAGCAGTACTTC. Protein: CASSLGGLGIHEQYF.

The rearrangement uses TRBV7-2 and TRBJ2-3; no firm D call. V was trimmed by 1 base and J by 6 bases, leaving 17 bases between them. This CDR3 contains 16 residues. Germline CDR1 reads SGHTA; CDR2 reads FQGNSA. The CDR3 spells CASSLVRYPQADTQYF. The CDR3, as DNA: TGTGCCAGCAGCTTAGTCAGGTACCCCCAAGCTGATACGCAGTATTTT. Using reference TRBV7-2 and TRBJ2-3 for the parts outside the CDR3, the full variable domain is GAGVSQSPSNKVTEKGKDVELRCDPISGHTALYWYRQSLGQGLEFLIYFQGNSAPDKSGLPSDRFSAERTGGSVSTLTIQRTQQEDSAVYLCASSLVRYPQADTQYFGPGTRLTVL.